The clone carrying this T cell receptor (beta chain) was seen a single time. This entry comes from a study of control samples from healthy donors and cancer patients. V lost 0 bases and J 2 bases, leaving 8 bases between the germline ends. Germline V gene lookup returns CDR1 SGDLS and CDR2 YYNGEE. The CDR3 length is 15 residues. The method was immunoSEQ multiplex PCR; TCRdb's version includes in-frame clones alone and lacks a portion of them. The table lists fewer than 60,000 clones, 87% of them singletons. The sequence came from a woman in her sixties or seventies with lung cancer. Material: PBMCs. This rearrangement joins TRBV9 to TRBJ1-4; D is perhaps TRBD1 (5 bases). The CDR3 reads CASSVAWGTNEKLFF. The CDR3 region has the DNA TGTGCCAGCAGCGTAGCTTGGGGGACTAATGAAAAACTGTTTTTT.